A selection of T cell receptor beta chains follows, all from one sample in a study of CD8+ T cells in alopecia areata. Libraries were prepared by immunoSEQ multiplex PCR; TCRdb keeps only in-frame clonotypes and omits some of them. The data hold approximately 140,000 clones, with around 86% observed a single time. The specimen was CD8+ T cells sorted from blood, collected at week 4, from a patient treated with tofacitinib. The receptors were sampled from a human donor with alopecia areata. Each CDR3 is given with its conserved first and last residue. The D gene is left open where the match is weak. Only part of the rows carry a size: once, few, many, or a class if the clone is expanded.

J gene | V gene | D gene | clone size | CDR3 DNA | CDR3 protein
TRBJ2-7 | TRBV27 | NA | NA | TGTGCCAGCAGTTTCGGGGATGCCTACGAGCAGTACTTC | CASSFGDAYEQYF
TRBJ2-6 | TRBV7-8 | NA | NA | TGTGCCAGCAGCTTATCATTTCTGTCCTCTGGGGCCAACGTCCTGACTTTC | CASSLSFLSSGANVLTF
TRBJ1-4 | TRBV5-5 | NA | NA | TGTGCCAGCAGCCCCAGGGGACTGAATGAAAAACTGTTTTTT | CASSPRGLNEKLFF
TRBJ2-7 | TRBV7-9 | NA | NA | TGTGCCAGCAGCTTACGTTACGAGCAGTACTTC | CASSLRYEQYF
TRBJ1-4 | TRBV29-1 | TRBD1 | NA | TGCAGCGTTGAAGTCGGGACAGGGAATGAAAAACTGTTTTTT | CSVEVGTGNEKLFF
TRBJ2-7 | TRBV13 | NA | once | TGTGCCAGCAGCCGGGGACGGCTAGGCGACGAGCAGTACTTC | CASSRGRLGDEQYF
TRBJ2-3 | TRBV15 | TRBD2 | NA | TGTGCCACCTCCGGGACTAGCGGGTTGGCAGATACGCAGTATTTT | CATSGTSGLADTQYF
TRBJ2-1 | TRBV10-3 | NA | NA | TGTGCCATCAGTGTATTGGAAGGGTCCTACAATGAGCAGTTCTTC | CAISVLEGSYNEQFF
TRBJ2-4 | TRBV5-4 | NA | NA | TGTGCCAGCAGCTTGGCTCTAGCCAAAAACATTCAGTACTTC | CASSLALAKNIQYF
TRBJ2-2 | TRBV29-1 | NA | NA | TGCAGCGTTGTAGGACACACCGGGGAGCTGTTTTTT | CSVVGHTGELFF
TRBJ2-7 | TRBV9 | NA | NA | TGTGCCAGCAGCGTAGGCAACTCCTACGAGCAGTACTTC | CASSVGNSYEQYF
TRBJ2-1 | TRBV6-5 | NA | NA | TGTGCCAGCAGTTACTCGGGGGGCGCAGGGAATGAGCAGTTCTTC | CASSYSGGAGNEQFF
TRBJ1-5 | TRBV7-9 | NA | NA | TGTGCCAGCAGCTTAGCCGATCAGCCCCAGCATTTT | CASSLADQPQHF
TRBJ1-4 | TRBV5-5 | NA | NA | TGTGCCAGCAGCTTTGGGGAAACGACTAATGAAAAACTGTTTTTT | CASSFGETTNEKLFF
TRBJ2-7 | TRBV2 | NA | NA | TGTGCCAGCAGTGAGGCGGGGATAGCTCGGGTCTACGAGCAGTACTTC | CASSEAGIARVYEQYF
TRBJ2-7 | TRBV5-1 | TRBD1 | NA | TGCGCCAGCAGCGCCGGGACAGGGGGATACGAGCAGTACTTC | CASSAGTGGYEQYF
TRBJ2-7 | TRBV30 | TRBD2 | NA | TGTGCCTGGAAGCGGGAGGAGTATTACGAGCAGTACTTC | CAWKREEYYEQYF
TRBJ2-3 | TRBV9 | TRBD1 | NA | TGTGCCAGCAGTGTTCGTCCGGGACAGAGCACAGATACGCAGTATTTT | CASSVRPGQSTDTQYF
TRBJ1-2 | TRBV18 | TRBD1 | NA | TGTGCCAGCTCACCCACGGGCCAGGGGGACTATGGCTACACCTTC | CASSPTGQGDYGYTF
TRBJ2-3 | TRBV6-1 | TRBD1 | NA | TGTGCCAGCACCACACTACAGGGGGCTAGGGATACGCAGTATTTT | CASTTLQGARDTQYF
TRBJ2-3 | TRBV28 | TRBD2 | NA | TGTGCCAGCAGTGGATGGGCGGGGGGGAGCACAGATACGCAGTATTTT | CASSGWAGGSTDTQYF
TRBJ2-2 | TRBV29-1 | NA | NA | TGCAGCGTTGGAGCAGGGGAGACCGGGGAGCTGTTTTTT | CSVGAGETGELFF
TRBJ2-7 | TRBV7-9 | NA | once | TGTGCCAGCAGCTTAGATCCTCAAGAGCAGTACTTC | CASSLDPQEQYF
TRBJ1-3 | TRBV14 | NA | NA | TGTGCCAGCAGCCAAGAGGCGGTCTCTGGAAACACCATATATTTT | CASSQEAVSGNTIYF
TRBJ1-1 | TRBV30 | NA | NA | TGTGCCTGGAGTATCCCCGGGAGAGCTGAAGCTTTCTTT | CAWSIPGRAEAFF
TRBJ2-7 | TRBV13 | TRBD2 | NA | TGTGCCAGCACCTCCGGGGTAGCGGGGCTCGAGCAGTACTTC | CASTSGVAGLEQYF
TRBJ2-4 | TRBV11-1 | NA | NA | TGTGCCAGCAGAGGTGGGGGACTCGAAAACATTCAGTACTTC | CASRGGGLENIQYF
TRBJ1-2 | TRBV15 | NA | NA | TGTGCCACCAGCAGAGTATATCAGGGAGCTAACTATGGCTACACCTTC | CATSRVYQGANYGYTF
TRBJ1-1 | TRBV7-9 | NA | NA | TGTGCCAGCGAGTGGGACCTGAACACTGAAGCTTTCTTT | CASEWDLNTEAFF
TRBJ2-7 | TRBV11-2 | NA | NA | TGTGCCAGCAGCTTAGGCCAGGGATTCGAGCAGTACTTC | CASSLGQGFEQYF
TRBJ1-5 | TRBV6-6 | NA | NA | TGTGCCAGCAGTTACTCGATGGCCGCTAGCAATCAGCCCCAGCATTTT | CASSYSMAASNQPQHF
TRBJ2-1 | TRBV11-2 | NA | NA | TGTGCCAGCAGCTCAGTTGAGGTTTCCTACAATGAGCAGTTCTTC | CASSSVEVSYNEQFF
TRBJ2-7 | TRBV5-1 | NA | once | TGCGCCAGCAGCCAGGTACCGAACTACGAGCAGTACTTC | CASSQVPNYEQYF
TRBJ2-1 | TRBV10-3 | TRBD2 | NA | TGTGCCATCAGCAAGCAAGGACTAGCGGACGCCTACAATGAGCAGTTCTTC | CAISKQGLADAYNEQFF
TRBJ1-4 | TRBV6-1 | NA | NA | TGTGCCAGCAGTGAAGCGAATAACAGACCCAATGAAAAACTGTTTTTT | CASSEANNRPNEKLFF